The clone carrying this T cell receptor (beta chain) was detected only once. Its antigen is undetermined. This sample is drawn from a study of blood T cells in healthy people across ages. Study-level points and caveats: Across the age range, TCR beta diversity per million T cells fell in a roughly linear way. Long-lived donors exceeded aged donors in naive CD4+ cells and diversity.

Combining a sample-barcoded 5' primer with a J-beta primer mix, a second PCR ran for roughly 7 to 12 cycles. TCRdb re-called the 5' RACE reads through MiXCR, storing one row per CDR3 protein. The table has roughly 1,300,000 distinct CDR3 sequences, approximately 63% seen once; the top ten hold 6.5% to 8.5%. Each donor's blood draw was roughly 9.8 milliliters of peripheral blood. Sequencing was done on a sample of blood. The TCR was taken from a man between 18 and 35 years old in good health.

CDR3 sequence (DNA): TGTGCCATCAGTGAGTCGGGCTACCAAACACAAGAGACCCAGTACTTC. Residues: CAISESGYQTQETQYF. The J gene is TRBJ2-5, the V gene TRBV10-3; no reliable D call. With 0 bases removed from V and 2 bases from J, the gap between germline ends came to 13 bases. Germline V gene lookup returns CDR1 ENHRY and CDR2 SYGVKD. CDR3 length equals 16 residues.